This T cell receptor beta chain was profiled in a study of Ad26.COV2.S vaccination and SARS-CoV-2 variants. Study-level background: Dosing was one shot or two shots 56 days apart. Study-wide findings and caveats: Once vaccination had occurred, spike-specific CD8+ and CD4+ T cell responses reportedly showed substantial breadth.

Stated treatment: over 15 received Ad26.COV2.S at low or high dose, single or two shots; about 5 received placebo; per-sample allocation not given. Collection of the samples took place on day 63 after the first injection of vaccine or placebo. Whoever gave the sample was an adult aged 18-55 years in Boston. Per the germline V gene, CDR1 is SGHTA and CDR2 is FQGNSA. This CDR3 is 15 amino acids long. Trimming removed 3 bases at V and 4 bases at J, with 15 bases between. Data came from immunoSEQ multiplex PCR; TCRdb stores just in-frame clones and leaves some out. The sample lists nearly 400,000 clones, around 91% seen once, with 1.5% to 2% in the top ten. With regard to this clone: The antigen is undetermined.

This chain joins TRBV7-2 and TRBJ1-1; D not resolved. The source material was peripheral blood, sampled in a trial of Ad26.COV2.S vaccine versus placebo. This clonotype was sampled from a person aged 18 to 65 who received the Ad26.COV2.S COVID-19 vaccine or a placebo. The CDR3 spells CASSFFLGLTTEAFF. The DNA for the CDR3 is TGTGCCAGCAGCTTCTTTCTTGGCCTTACCACTGAAGCTTTCTTT.